This passage covers 14 T cell receptor beta chains from one sample sequenced in a study of shared clonotypes between healthy human individuals. The method was immunoSEQ multiplex PCR; TCRdb's version includes in-frame clones alone and lacks a portion of them. Of 2,500,000 or so clones in the sample, 85% to 95% were seen once. The sequenced material came from naive CD4+ T cells from PBMCs. Subset specified: CD45RA+ positively selected. The receptors were sampled from a man aged 18 to 29 in good health. Some clones in this sample may be carry-over from other donors' samples.

The chain joins TRBV4-1 to TRBJ2-3; TRBD1 or TRBD2 may be the D gene (5 bases each). Trimming removed 1 base at V and 1 base at J, with 15 bases between. Germline V gives CDR1 MGHRA, CDR2 YSYEKL. CDR3 size: 17 residues. CDR3 nucleotide sequence: TGCGCCAGCAGCCAAGCGGTGGGGCTAGCAGGCACAGATACGCAGTATTTT. This gives the protein CASSQAVGLAGTDTQYF.

The chain couples TRBV5-1 to TRBJ2-3; D uncertain. The CDR3 totals 14 residues. Germline assignment: CDR1 SGHRS and CDR2 YFSETQ. Trimming took off 4 bases at V and 6 bases at J, with 15 bases between the two ends. In nucleotides, the CDR3 is TGCGCCAGCAGCCGCGGCGCGGATGCGGATACGCAGTATTTT. It yields the protein CASSRGADADTQYF.

The chain employs TRBV29-1 and TRBJ2-5; D could derive from TRBD1 or TRBD2 (5 bases each). Trimming removed 5 bases at V and 7 bases at J, with 17 bases between. The CDR3 runs 13 residues. The germline V gene encodes CDR1 SQVTM and CDR2 ANQGSEA. The CDR3 protein is CSVLLGTWATQYF. The DNA for the CDR3 is TGCAGCGTTCTGTTAGGGACCTGGGCGACCCAGTACTTC.

Notes on this clone: Other DNA sequences in this specimen translate into the identical CDR3. CDR3 sequence reads: CASSLRVYGYTF. The CDR3, as DNA: TGTGCCAGCAGTTTACGAGTCTATGGCTACACCTTC. V gene TRBV28 combines with J gene TRBJ1-2; D is uncertain. The germline V gene encodes CDR1 MDHEN and CDR2 SYDVKM. The CDR3 contains 12 residues. Trimming removed 2 bases at V and 4 bases at J, with 5 bases between.

J is TRBJ2-5 and V is TRBV5-5; D perhaps matches TRBD2 (6 bases). The CDR3 spans 13 residues. Germline values: CDR1 SGHKS, CDR2 YYEKEE (reference sequence). The germline V and J ends were trimmed by 4 bases and 9 bases, with 16 bases remaining between them. The CDR3: CASSLGTSGPQYF. The CDR3 region has the DNA TGTGCCAGCAGCCTTGGGACTTCTGGCCCCCAGTACTTC.

The chain uses TRBV6-1 and TRBJ2-7; D not resolved. CDR3 size: 16 residues. Germline CDR1 MNHNS, CDR2 SASEGT. V was shortened by 0 bases and J by 4 bases, with 16 bases between the two germline ends. The CDR3 reads CASSEAQPRLRYEQYF. CDR3 nucleotides: TGTGCCAGCAGTGAAGCGCAGCCTCGGTTGAGGTACGAGCAGTACTTC.

The chain is built from TRBV9 and TRBJ2-2, with D uncertain. Deletions cut 5 bases from V and 1 base from J, with 12 bases between. From germline, CDR1 is SGDLS and CDR2 YYNGEE. This CDR3 is built from 15 residues. CDR3 in DNA: TGTGCCAGCAGTCTTAGCTCAGTGAACACCGGGGAGCTGTTTTTT. Protein product: CASSLSSVNTGELFF.

In regard to this clone: Its ends do not fully match the called genes, so a read error is possible. The chain is built from TRBV5-4 and TRBJ1-3; 7 nucleotides match TRBD1. The germline CDR1 and CDR2 sequences are SGHNT and YYREEE (reference sequence). CDR3 length equals 10 residues. The CDR3 DNA reads as TGTGCCGGGGGGACAGAATCCTTGGATTTT. This translates into CAGGTESLDF.

This clone was seen a single time. The chain uses TRBV28 and TRBJ1-2; D unclear. The germline V gene encodes CDR1 MDHEN and CDR2 SYDVKM. Trimming removed 2 bases at V and 8 bases at J, with 18 bases between. The CDR3 spans 15 residues. The chain's CDR3 is CASSLSWAALGGYTF. The CDR3 region has the DNA TGTGCCAGCAGTTTAAGTTGGGCTGCCCTGGGAGGCTACACCTTC.

The rearrangement uses TRBV5-1 and TRBJ2-1, with TRBD2 matching over 13 bases. The CDR3 is made up of 15 amino acids. V dropped 5 bases and J dropped 7; count of bases not matched to a gene: 6. Germline-derived CDR1 and CDR2 are SGHRS and YFSETQ. CDR3 coding DNA: TGCGCCAGCAGACCACCGGGACTAGCGGGGAATGAGCAGTTCTTC. It translates to CASRPPGLAGNEQFF. Together with reference TRBV5-1 and TRBJ2-1, the CDR3 gives the full variable domain: KAGVTQTPRYLIKTRGQQVTLSCSPISGHRSVSWYQQTPGQGLQFLFEYFSETQRNKGNFPGRFSGRQFSNSRSEMNVSTLELGDSALYLCASRPPGLAGNEQFFGPGTRLTVL.

The chain carries TRBV25-1 and TRBJ2-7; D assignment may be TRBD1 or TRBD2 (5 bases each). CDR3 length equals 15 residues. Per the germline V gene, CDR1 is MGHDK and CDR2 is SYGVNS. The V and J ends lost 4 bases and 3 bases respectively, with 16 bases between them. CDR3 DNA sequence: TGTGCCAGCAGTGGTTGGGGGACCTCCCACTACGAGCAGTACTTC. Its protein product is CASSGWGTSHYEQYF.

The rearrangement joins TRBV6-1 to TRBJ1-1; no reliable D call. The CDR3 has 15 amino acids. V was shortened by 4 bases and J by 7 bases, with 19 bases between the two germline ends. CDR1 is MNHNS and CDR2 is SASEGT in the germline V gene. CDR3 DNA sequence: TGTGCCAGCAGTGGGGGAGACATGGCGCTAAGTGAAGCTTTCTTT. Protein: CASSGGDMALSEAFF.

Concerning this clone itself: At the DNA level, this CDR3 is encoded by other sequences in the same sample as well. The V gene is TRBV7-2, the J gene TRBJ2-5; D uncertain. The CDR3 contains 13 residues. The germline V and J ends were trimmed by 2 bases and 4 bases, with 8 bases remaining between them. Germline V lookup: CDR1 SGHTA, CDR2 FQGNSA. The chain's CDR3 is CASSLYGRETQYF. The CDR3, as DNA: TGTGCCAGCAGCTTATACGGGCGAGAGACCCAGTACTTC.

The rearrangement uses TRBV5-5 and TRBJ1-1; 8 bases are shared with TRBD1. CDR1 is SGHKS and CDR2 is YYEKEE in the germline V gene (reference sequence). V shed 2 bases, J shed 1 base, and the junction held 4 bases outside the gene matches. The CDR3 covers 15 residues. The DNA for the CDR3 is TGTGCCAGCAGCTTCGGGACAGGCGCGAACACTGAAGCTTTCTTT. This translates into CASSFGTGANTEAFF.